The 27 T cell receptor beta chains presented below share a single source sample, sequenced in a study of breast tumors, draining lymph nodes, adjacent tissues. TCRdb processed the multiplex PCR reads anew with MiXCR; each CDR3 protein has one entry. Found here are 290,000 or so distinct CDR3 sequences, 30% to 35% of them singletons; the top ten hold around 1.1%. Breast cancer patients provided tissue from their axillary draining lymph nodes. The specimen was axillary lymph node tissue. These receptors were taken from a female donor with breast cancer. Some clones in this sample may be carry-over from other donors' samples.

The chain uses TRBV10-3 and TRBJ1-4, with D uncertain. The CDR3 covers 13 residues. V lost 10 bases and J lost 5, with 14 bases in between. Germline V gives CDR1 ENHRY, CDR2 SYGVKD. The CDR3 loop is CATEARRNEKLFF. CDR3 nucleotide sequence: TGTGCCACCGAAGCCCGGAGGAATGAAAAACTGTTTTTT.

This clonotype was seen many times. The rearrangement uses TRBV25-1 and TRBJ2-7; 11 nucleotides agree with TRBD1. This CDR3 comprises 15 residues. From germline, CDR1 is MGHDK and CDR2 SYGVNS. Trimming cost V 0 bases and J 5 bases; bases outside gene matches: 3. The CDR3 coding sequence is TGTGCCAGCAGTGAATATGGACAGGGGGCGAACGAGCAGTACTTC. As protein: CASSEYGQGANEQYF.

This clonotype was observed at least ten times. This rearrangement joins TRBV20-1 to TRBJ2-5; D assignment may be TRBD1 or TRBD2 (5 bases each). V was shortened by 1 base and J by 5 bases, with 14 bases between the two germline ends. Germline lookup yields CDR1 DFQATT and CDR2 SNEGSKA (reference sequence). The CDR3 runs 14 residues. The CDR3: CSARVQEWGETQYF. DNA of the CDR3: TGCAGTGCTAGAGTTCAGGAGTGGGGGGAGACCCAGTACTTC.

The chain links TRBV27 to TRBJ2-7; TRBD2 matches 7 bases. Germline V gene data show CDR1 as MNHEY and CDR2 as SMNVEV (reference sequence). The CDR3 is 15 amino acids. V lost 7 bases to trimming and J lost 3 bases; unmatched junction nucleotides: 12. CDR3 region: CASKVMGEGRYEQYF. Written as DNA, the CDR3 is TGTGCCAGCAAGGTGATGGGGGAGGGCCGCTACGAGCAGTACTTC.

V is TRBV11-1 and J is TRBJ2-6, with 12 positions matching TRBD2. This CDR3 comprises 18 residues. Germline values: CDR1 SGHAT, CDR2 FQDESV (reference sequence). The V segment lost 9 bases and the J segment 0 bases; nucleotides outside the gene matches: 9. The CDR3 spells CARTSGGQAGSGANVLTF. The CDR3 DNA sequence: TGTGCCAGGACTAGCGGGGGACAGGCCGGCTCTGGGGCCAACGTCCTGACTTTC.

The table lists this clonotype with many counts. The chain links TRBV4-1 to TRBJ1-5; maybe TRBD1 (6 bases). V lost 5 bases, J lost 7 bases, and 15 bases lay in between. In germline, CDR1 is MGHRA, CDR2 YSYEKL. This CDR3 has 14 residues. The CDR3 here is CASSWGGAGQPQHF. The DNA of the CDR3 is TGCGCCAGCAGCTGGGGGGGCGCAGGGCAGCCCCAGCATTTT.

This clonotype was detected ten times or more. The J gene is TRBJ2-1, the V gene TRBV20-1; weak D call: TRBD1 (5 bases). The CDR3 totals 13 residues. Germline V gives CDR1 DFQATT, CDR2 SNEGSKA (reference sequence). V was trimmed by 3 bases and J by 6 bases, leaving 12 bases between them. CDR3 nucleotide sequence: TGCAGTGCTAGCTGGGGCAGAGGCAATGAGCAGTTCTTC. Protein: CSASWGRGNEQFF.

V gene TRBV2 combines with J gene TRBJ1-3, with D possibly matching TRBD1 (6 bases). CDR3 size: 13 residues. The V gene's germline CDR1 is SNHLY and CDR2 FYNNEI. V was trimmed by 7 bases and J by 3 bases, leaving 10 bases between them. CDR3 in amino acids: CASTEGGGNTIYF. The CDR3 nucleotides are TGTGCCAGCACCGAGGGGGGTGGAAACACCATATATTTT.

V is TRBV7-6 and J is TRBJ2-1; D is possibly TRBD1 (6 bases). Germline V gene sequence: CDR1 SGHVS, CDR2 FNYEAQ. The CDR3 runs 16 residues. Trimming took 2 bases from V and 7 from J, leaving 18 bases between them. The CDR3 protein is CASSLSGKWGLNEQFF. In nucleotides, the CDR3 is TGTGCCAGCAGCTTATCAGGAAAGTGGGGGCTGAATGAGCAGTTCTTC.

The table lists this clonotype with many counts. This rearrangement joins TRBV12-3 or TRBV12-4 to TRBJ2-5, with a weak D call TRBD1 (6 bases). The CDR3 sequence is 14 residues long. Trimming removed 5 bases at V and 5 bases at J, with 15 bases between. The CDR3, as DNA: TGTGCCAGCAGTCCTAAACAGGGCGGGGAGACCCAGTACTTC. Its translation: CASSPKQGGETQYF.

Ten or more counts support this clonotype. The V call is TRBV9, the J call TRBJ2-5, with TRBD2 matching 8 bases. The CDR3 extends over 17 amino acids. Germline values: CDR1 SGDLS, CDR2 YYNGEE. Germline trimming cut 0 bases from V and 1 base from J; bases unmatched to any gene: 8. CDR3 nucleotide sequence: TGTGCCAGCAGCGTAGCTACGGCGGGAGGCCCCCAAGAGACCCAGTACTTC. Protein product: CASSVATAGGPQETQYF.

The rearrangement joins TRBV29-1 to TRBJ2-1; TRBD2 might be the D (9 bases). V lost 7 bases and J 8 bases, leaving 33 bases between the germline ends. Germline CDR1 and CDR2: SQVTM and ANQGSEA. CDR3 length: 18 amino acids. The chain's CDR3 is CSGGRDRMFSGRLDEQFF. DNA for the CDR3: TGCAGCGGCGGTCGGGACAGGATGTTCAGCGGGAGGCTCGATGAGCAGTTCTTC.

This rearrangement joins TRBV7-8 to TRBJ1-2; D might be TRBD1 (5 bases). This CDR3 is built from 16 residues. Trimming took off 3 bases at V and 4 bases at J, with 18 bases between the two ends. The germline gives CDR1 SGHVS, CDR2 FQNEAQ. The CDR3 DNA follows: TGTGCCAGCAGCTTTCCCCTCAGGAGGGGTGCCTATGGCTACACCTTC. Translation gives CASSFPLRRGAYGYTF.

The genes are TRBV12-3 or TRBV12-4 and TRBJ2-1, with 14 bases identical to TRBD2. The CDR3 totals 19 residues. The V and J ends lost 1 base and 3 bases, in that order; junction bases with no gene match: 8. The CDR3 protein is CASSLGGGLAGVVYNEQFF. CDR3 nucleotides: TGTGCCAGCAGTTTAGGGGGGGGACTAGCGGGAGTTGTCTACAATGAGCAGTTCTTC.

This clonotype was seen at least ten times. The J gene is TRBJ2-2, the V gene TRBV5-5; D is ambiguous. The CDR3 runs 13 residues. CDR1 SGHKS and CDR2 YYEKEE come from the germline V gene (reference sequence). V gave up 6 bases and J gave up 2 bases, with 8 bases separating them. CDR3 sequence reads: CASNLRNTGELFF. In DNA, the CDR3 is TGTGCCAGCAACCTTAGAAACACCGGGGAGCTGTTTTTT.

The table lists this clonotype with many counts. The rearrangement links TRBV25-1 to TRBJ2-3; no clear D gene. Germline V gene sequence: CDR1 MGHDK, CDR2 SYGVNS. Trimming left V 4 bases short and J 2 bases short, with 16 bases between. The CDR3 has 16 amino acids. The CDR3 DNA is TGTGCCAGCAGTGCCCCCGAGAAGGGCCACACAGATACGCAGTATTTT. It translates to CASSAPEKGHTDTQYF.

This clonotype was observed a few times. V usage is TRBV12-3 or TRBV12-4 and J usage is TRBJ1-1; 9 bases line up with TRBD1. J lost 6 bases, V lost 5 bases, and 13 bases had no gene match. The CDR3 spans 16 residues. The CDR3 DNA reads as TGTGCCAGCAGTCGCGCCTCGGGACAGGGTGTCTCTGAAGCTTTCTTT. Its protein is CASSRASGQGVSEAFF.

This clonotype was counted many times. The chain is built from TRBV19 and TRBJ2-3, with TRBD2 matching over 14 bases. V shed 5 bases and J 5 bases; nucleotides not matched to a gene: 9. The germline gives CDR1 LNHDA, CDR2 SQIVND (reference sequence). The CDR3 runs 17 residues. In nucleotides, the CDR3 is TGTGCCAGTAGTCCCCAAGGGACTAGCGGGAGTGAAGATACGCAGTATTTT. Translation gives CASSPQGTSGSEDTQYF.

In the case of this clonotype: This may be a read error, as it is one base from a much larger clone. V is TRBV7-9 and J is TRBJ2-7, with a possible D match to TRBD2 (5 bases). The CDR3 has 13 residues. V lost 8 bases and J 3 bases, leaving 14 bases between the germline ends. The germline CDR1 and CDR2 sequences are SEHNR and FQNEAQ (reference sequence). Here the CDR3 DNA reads TGTGCCAGCGGCTCTGGAGGAAACTACGAGCAGTACTTC. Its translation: CASGSGGNYEQYF.

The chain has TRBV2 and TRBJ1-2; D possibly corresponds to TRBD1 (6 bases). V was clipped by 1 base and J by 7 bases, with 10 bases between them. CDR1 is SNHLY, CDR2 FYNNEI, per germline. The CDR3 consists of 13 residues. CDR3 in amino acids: CASSEVGAPGYTF. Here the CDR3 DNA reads TGTGCCAGCAGTGAAGTGGGGGCGCCTGGCTACACCTTC.

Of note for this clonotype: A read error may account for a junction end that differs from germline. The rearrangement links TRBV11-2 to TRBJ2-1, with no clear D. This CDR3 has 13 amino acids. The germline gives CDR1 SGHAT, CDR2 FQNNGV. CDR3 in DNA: TGTGCCAGCGGGCGGAGCTCCTACACTGAGCAGTTCTTC. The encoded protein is CASGRSSYTEQFF.

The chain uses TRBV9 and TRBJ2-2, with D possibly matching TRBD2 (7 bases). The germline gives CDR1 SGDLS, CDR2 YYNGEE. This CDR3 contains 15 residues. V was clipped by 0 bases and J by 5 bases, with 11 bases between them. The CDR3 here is CASSVEAGQTGELFF. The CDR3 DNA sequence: TGTGCCAGCAGCGTAGAAGCGGGACAAACCGGGGAGCTGTTTTTT.

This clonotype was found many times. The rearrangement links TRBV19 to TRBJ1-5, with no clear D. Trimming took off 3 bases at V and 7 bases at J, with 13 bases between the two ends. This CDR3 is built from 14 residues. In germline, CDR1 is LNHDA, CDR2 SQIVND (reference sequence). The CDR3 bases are TGTGCCAGTAGTATTTATTCCGGGGAACAGCCCCAGCATTTT. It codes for CASSIYSGEQPQHF.

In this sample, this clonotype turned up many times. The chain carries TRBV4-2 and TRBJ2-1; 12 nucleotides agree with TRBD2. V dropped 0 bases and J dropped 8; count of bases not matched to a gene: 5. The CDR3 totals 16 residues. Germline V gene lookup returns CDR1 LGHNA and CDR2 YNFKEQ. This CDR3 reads CASSQELAGGGYEQFF. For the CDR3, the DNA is TGTGCCAGCAGCCAAGAACTAGCGGGAGGAGGCTATGAGCAGTTCTTC.

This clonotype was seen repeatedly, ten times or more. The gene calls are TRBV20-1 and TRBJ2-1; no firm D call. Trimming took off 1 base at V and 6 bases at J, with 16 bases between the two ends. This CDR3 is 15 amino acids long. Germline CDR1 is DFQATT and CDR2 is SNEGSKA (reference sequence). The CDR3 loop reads CSARGVGQVTNEQFF. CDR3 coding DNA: TGCAGTGCTAGAGGCGTGGGTCAGGTCACCAATGAGCAGTTCTTC.

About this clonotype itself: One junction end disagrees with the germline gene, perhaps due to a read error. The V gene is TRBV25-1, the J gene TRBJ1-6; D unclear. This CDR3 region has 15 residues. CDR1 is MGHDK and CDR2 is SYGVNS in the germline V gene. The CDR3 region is CASSEEGPGNSPLHF. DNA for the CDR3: TGTGCCAGCAGTGAGGAAGGACCGGGGAATTCACCTCTCCACTTT.

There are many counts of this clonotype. CDR3 sequence: CASSYTPYRHTGELFF. CDR3 DNA: TGTGCCAGCAGTTACACCCCGTACAGACACACCGGGGAGCTGTTTTTT. This sequence joins TRBV6-6 and TRBJ2-2; D uncertain. V lost 2 bases to trimming and J lost 3 bases, with 13 bases between them. Looked up from germline, CDR1 is MNHNY and CDR2 is SVGAGI (reference sequence). The CDR3 covers 16 residues.